The present T cell receptor (beta chain) was sequenced within a study of T cells after yellow fever vaccination. Study-wide points: Clonotype sharing between CD4 and CD8 compartments was small. Re-detected after boosting: most primary clones, almost 97% of CD4 and about 90% of CD8.

TCRdb processed the 5' RACE reads anew with MiXCR; each CDR3 protein has one entry. The sample has about 550,000 distinct CDR3 sequences, roughly a fifth seen once. Comments on this clonotype: What it recognizes is unknown.

V lost 3 bases, J lost 7 bases, and 8 bases lay in between. The CDR3 has 12 residues. This chain joins TRBV12-3 or TRBV12-4 and TRBJ2-3, with D unclear. The sequencing used PBMCs, collected 15 days after the yellow fever booster vaccination. This clonotype originated in a man between 25 and 39 years old who received the YFV17D yellow fever vaccine. CDR3 protein: CASSFATNTQYF. DNA of the CDR3: TGTGCCAGCAGTTTTGCAACCAATACGCAGTATTTT.